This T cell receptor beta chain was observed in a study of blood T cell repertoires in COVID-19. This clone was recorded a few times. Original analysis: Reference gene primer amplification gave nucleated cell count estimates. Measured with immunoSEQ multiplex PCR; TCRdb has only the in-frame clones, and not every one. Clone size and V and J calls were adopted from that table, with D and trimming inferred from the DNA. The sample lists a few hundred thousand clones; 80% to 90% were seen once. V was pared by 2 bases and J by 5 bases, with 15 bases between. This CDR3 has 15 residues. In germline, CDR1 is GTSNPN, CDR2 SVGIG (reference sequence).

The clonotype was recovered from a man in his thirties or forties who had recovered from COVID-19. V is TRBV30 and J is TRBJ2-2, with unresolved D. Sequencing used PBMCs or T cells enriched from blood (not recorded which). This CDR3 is CAWSSPSLVTGELFF. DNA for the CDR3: TGTGCCTGGAGTTCGCCGAGTCTGGTAACCGGGGAGCTGTTTTTT. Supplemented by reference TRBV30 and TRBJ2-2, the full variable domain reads SQTIHQWPATLVQPVGSPLSLECTVEGTSNPNLYWYRQAAGRGLQLLFYSVGIGQISSEVPQNLSASRPQDRQFILSSKKLLLSDSGFYLCAWSSPSLVTGELFFGEGSRLTVL.